This is a list of T cell receptor beta chains from one sample in a study of T and B cells in COVID-19 patients. TCRdb recomputed calls from the multiplex PCR reads with MiXCR, one row per CDR3 protein. The table lists more than 20,000 distinct CDR3 sequences, approximately 32% of them singletons. The sample comprised blood. These receptors originate from a human donor who had recovered from COVID-19. Both conserved end residues are part of each CDR3. Fields, in order: V gene, clone size, D gene, J gene, CDR3 DNA, CDR3 protein. A D gene is named only where the DNA matches it firmly. Some rows have no size entry. The others give once, few or many, or a class for an expanded clone.

v_call: TRBV12-3/TRBV12-4; clone_size: -; d_call: -; j_call: TRBJ2-7; cdr3_nt: TGTGCCAGCAGTTACTCGATTGCGCAGGACAGTTTCCCTACGAGCTGGTACTTC; cdr3_aa: CASSYSIAQDSFPTSWYF
v_call: TRBV7-2; clone_size: -; d_call: -; j_call: TRBJ2-1; cdr3_nt: TGTGCCAGCAGCGACGACCCCACCACCTACAATGAGCAGTTCTTC; cdr3_aa: CASSDDPTTYNEQFF
v_call: TRBV13; clone_size: few; d_call: TRBD1; j_call: TRBJ1-2; cdr3_nt: TGTGCCAGCAGCTCCCGGACAGGCGAAGCTAACTATGGCTACACCTTC; cdr3_aa: CASSSRTGEANYGYTF
v_call: TRBV19; clone_size: medium-sized; d_call: TRBD1; j_call: TRBJ2-2; cdr3_nt: TGTGCCAGTAGTCCCGGACAGGGGGCCTACACCGGGGAGCTGTTTTTT; cdr3_aa: CASSPGQGAYTGELFF
v_call: TRBV13; clone_size: -; d_call: TRBD2; j_call: TRBJ2-1; cdr3_nt: TGTGCCAGCAGCATCTCGACTAGCGGGCATGAGCAGTTCTTC; cdr3_aa: CASSISTSGHEQFF
v_call: TRBV6-5; clone_size: many; d_call: TRBD1; j_call: TRBJ1-5; cdr3_nt: TGTGCCAGCAGCCGACAGGGAGGGCAGCCCCAGCATTTT; cdr3_aa: CASSRQGGQPQHF
v_call: TRBV7-6; clone_size: few; d_call: -; j_call: TRBJ2-5; cdr3_nt: TGTGCCAGCAGCCGGAGTTCGCTGCTACAAGAGACCCAGTACTTC; cdr3_aa: CASSRSSLLQETQYF
v_call: TRBV7-2; clone_size: few; d_call: -; j_call: TRBJ2-5; cdr3_nt: TGTGCCAGCAGCTTAGCACTGCAGAGAGAGACCCAGTACTTC; cdr3_aa: CASSLALQRETQYF
v_call: TRBV6-2/TRBV6-3; clone_size: few; d_call: -; j_call: TRBJ1-3; cdr3_nt: TGTGCCAGCAGTTACCCGGATCCGAGATACTCTGGAAACACCATATATTTT; cdr3_aa: CASSYPDPRYSGNTIYF
v_call: TRBV27; clone_size: few; d_call: -; j_call: TRBJ2-3; cdr3_nt: TGTGCCAGCAGAAAGGGAGATACGCAGTATTTT; cdr3_aa: CASRKGDTQYF
v_call: TRBV18; clone_size: many; d_call: -; j_call: TRBJ2-6; cdr3_nt: TGTGCCAGCTCACCACGGCAGGCGAACTCTGGGGCCAACGTCCTGACTTTC; cdr3_aa: CASSPRQANSGANVLTF
v_call: TRBV12-3/TRBV12-4; clone_size: -; d_call: TRBD2; j_call: TRBJ2-1; cdr3_nt: TGTGCCAGCGGCGGGACTAGCGTATACAATGAGCAGTTCTTC; cdr3_aa: CASGGTSVYNEQFF
v_call: TRBV5-1; clone_size: few; d_call: TRBD2; j_call: TRBJ2-2; cdr3_nt: TGCGCCAGCAGCTTGGTCGCGGGAGGGGCCGGGGAGCTGTTTTTT; cdr3_aa: CASSLVAGGAGELFF
v_call: TRBV12-3/TRBV12-4; clone_size: -; d_call: -; j_call: TRBJ2-7; cdr3_nt: TGTGCCAGCAGTTTATGGCAGGGTATCACCTACGAGCAGTACTTC; cdr3_aa: CASSLWQGITYEQYF
v_call: TRBV5-4; clone_size: -; d_call: -; j_call: TRBJ2-6; cdr3_nt: TGTGCCAGCAGCTTGGAAGGGGGGGCCAACGTCCTGACTTTC; cdr3_aa: CASSLEGGANVLTF
v_call: TRBV21-1; clone_size: -; d_call: -; j_call: TRBJ2-2; cdr3_nt: TGTGCCAGCAGCTCCCATCCACAGGGCTTCGGCGGGGAGCTGTTTTTT; cdr3_aa: CASSSHPQGFGGELFF
v_call: TRBV15; clone_size: few; d_call: TRBD1; j_call: TRBJ2-7; cdr3_nt: TGTGCCACCAGCAGTACGGGACAGGGGGCCTACGAGCAGTACTTC; cdr3_aa: CATSSTGQGAYEQYF
v_call: TRBV18; clone_size: few; d_call: -; j_call: TRBJ1-5; cdr3_nt: TGTGCCAGCTCACCCGACAGAAATCAGCCCCAGCATTTT; cdr3_aa: CASSPDRNQPQHF
v_call: TRBV13; clone_size: -; d_call: -; j_call: TRBJ1-2; cdr3_nt: TGTGCCAGCAGCTTAGATATCAGCCCGTATGGCTACACCTTC; cdr3_aa: CASSLDISPYGYTF
v_call: TRBV5-1; clone_size: few; d_call: TRBD2; j_call: TRBJ2-1; cdr3_nt: TGCGCCAGCAGCGGAGGGACTAGCGACTCCCACAATGAGCAGTTCTTC; cdr3_aa: CASSGGTSDSHNEQFF
v_call: TRBV19; clone_size: medium-sized; d_call: -; j_call: TRBJ2-1; cdr3_nt: TGTGCCAGTAGTATCGGGGGCCGGGCGTTCTTC; cdr3_aa: CASSIGGRAFF
v_call: TRBV29-1; clone_size: medium-sized; d_call: -; j_call: TRBJ2-5; cdr3_nt: TGCAGCGTCGGACGGTATCAAGAGACCCAGTACTTC; cdr3_aa: CSVGRYQETQYF
v_call: TRBV7-6; clone_size: -; d_call: -; j_call: TRBJ1-6; cdr3_nt: TGTGCCAGCAGCTTAGGGGGGGCGGACTCACCCCTCCACTTT; cdr3_aa: CASSLGGADSPLHF
v_call: TRBV4-3; clone_size: -; d_call: TRBD1; j_call: TRBJ1-5; cdr3_nt: TGCGCCAGCAGCCAAGATCTGGGGACAGGGTCGAATCAGCCCCAGCATTTT; cdr3_aa: CASSQDLGTGSNQPQHF
v_call: TRBV24-1; clone_size: few; d_call: -; j_call: TRBJ2-7; cdr3_nt: TGTGCCACCAGTGATCCCCGATTTACCTACGAGCAGTACTTC; cdr3_aa: CATSDPRFTYEQYF
v_call: TRBV7-2; clone_size: -; d_call: -; j_call: TRBJ2-3; cdr3_nt: TGTGCCAGCAGCTCGATAGAGGGCACAGATACGCAGTATTTT; cdr3_aa: CASSSIEGTDTQYF
v_call: TRBV20-1; clone_size: -; d_call: TRBD2; j_call: TRBJ2-7; cdr3_nt: TGCAGTGCTGGGACAGCGGGAGGGCCTCCCGAGCAGTACTTC; cdr3_aa: CSAGTAGGPPEQYF
v_call: TRBV12-3/TRBV12-4; clone_size: -; d_call: -; j_call: TRBJ2-7; cdr3_nt: TGTGCCAGCAGTTTAGTGAGGGACACGGATATAAGGTACGAGCAGTACTTC; cdr3_aa: CASSLVRDTDIRYEQYF
v_call: TRBV27; clone_size: -; d_call: -; j_call: TRBJ2-1; cdr3_nt: TGTGCCAGCAGTCGGAGGGGGGAGAAGGTTTACAATGAGCAGTTCTTC; cdr3_aa: CASSRRGEKVYNEQFF
v_call: TRBV20-1; clone_size: -; d_call: TRBD1; j_call: TRBJ1-2; cdr3_nt: TGCAGTGCTAGACTCCCGGGACAGGAAGGCGGCTACACCTTC; cdr3_aa: CSARLPGQEGGYTF
v_call: TRBV28; clone_size: -; d_call: -; j_call: TRBJ2-2; cdr3_nt: TGTGCCAGCAGTCTGCGGGGTACGAACACCGGGGAGCTGTTTTTT; cdr3_aa: CASSLRGTNTGELFF
v_call: TRBV11-2; clone_size: -; d_call: -; j_call: TRBJ1-1; cdr3_nt: TGTGCTACCCTGGCGATCCGGGGGCGCAGGGACACTGAAGCTTTCTTT; cdr3_aa: CATLAIRGRRDTEAFF
v_call: TRBV19; clone_size: -; d_call: TRBD1; j_call: TRBJ2-3; cdr3_nt: TGTGCCAGTAGTGCCACAGGGGGCACAGATACGCAGTATTTT; cdr3_aa: CASSATGGTDTQYF
v_call: TRBV5-1; clone_size: -; d_call: -; j_call: TRBJ2-7; cdr3_nt: TGCGCCAGCAGCCTAGAGGGACCGAGGAGCTCCTACGAGCAGTACTTC; cdr3_aa: CASSLEGPRSSYEQYF
v_call: TRBV20-1; clone_size: -; d_call: -; j_call: TRBJ2-5; cdr3_nt: TGCAGTGCTAGAGTGAGGGAAAGAGAGACCCAGTACTTC; cdr3_aa: CSARVRERETQYF
v_call: TRBV6-1; clone_size: few; d_call: -; j_call: TRBJ1-1; cdr3_nt: TGTGCCAGCAGTGACTCGGGGAGGAACACTGAAGCTTTCTTT; cdr3_aa: CASSDSGRNTEAFF